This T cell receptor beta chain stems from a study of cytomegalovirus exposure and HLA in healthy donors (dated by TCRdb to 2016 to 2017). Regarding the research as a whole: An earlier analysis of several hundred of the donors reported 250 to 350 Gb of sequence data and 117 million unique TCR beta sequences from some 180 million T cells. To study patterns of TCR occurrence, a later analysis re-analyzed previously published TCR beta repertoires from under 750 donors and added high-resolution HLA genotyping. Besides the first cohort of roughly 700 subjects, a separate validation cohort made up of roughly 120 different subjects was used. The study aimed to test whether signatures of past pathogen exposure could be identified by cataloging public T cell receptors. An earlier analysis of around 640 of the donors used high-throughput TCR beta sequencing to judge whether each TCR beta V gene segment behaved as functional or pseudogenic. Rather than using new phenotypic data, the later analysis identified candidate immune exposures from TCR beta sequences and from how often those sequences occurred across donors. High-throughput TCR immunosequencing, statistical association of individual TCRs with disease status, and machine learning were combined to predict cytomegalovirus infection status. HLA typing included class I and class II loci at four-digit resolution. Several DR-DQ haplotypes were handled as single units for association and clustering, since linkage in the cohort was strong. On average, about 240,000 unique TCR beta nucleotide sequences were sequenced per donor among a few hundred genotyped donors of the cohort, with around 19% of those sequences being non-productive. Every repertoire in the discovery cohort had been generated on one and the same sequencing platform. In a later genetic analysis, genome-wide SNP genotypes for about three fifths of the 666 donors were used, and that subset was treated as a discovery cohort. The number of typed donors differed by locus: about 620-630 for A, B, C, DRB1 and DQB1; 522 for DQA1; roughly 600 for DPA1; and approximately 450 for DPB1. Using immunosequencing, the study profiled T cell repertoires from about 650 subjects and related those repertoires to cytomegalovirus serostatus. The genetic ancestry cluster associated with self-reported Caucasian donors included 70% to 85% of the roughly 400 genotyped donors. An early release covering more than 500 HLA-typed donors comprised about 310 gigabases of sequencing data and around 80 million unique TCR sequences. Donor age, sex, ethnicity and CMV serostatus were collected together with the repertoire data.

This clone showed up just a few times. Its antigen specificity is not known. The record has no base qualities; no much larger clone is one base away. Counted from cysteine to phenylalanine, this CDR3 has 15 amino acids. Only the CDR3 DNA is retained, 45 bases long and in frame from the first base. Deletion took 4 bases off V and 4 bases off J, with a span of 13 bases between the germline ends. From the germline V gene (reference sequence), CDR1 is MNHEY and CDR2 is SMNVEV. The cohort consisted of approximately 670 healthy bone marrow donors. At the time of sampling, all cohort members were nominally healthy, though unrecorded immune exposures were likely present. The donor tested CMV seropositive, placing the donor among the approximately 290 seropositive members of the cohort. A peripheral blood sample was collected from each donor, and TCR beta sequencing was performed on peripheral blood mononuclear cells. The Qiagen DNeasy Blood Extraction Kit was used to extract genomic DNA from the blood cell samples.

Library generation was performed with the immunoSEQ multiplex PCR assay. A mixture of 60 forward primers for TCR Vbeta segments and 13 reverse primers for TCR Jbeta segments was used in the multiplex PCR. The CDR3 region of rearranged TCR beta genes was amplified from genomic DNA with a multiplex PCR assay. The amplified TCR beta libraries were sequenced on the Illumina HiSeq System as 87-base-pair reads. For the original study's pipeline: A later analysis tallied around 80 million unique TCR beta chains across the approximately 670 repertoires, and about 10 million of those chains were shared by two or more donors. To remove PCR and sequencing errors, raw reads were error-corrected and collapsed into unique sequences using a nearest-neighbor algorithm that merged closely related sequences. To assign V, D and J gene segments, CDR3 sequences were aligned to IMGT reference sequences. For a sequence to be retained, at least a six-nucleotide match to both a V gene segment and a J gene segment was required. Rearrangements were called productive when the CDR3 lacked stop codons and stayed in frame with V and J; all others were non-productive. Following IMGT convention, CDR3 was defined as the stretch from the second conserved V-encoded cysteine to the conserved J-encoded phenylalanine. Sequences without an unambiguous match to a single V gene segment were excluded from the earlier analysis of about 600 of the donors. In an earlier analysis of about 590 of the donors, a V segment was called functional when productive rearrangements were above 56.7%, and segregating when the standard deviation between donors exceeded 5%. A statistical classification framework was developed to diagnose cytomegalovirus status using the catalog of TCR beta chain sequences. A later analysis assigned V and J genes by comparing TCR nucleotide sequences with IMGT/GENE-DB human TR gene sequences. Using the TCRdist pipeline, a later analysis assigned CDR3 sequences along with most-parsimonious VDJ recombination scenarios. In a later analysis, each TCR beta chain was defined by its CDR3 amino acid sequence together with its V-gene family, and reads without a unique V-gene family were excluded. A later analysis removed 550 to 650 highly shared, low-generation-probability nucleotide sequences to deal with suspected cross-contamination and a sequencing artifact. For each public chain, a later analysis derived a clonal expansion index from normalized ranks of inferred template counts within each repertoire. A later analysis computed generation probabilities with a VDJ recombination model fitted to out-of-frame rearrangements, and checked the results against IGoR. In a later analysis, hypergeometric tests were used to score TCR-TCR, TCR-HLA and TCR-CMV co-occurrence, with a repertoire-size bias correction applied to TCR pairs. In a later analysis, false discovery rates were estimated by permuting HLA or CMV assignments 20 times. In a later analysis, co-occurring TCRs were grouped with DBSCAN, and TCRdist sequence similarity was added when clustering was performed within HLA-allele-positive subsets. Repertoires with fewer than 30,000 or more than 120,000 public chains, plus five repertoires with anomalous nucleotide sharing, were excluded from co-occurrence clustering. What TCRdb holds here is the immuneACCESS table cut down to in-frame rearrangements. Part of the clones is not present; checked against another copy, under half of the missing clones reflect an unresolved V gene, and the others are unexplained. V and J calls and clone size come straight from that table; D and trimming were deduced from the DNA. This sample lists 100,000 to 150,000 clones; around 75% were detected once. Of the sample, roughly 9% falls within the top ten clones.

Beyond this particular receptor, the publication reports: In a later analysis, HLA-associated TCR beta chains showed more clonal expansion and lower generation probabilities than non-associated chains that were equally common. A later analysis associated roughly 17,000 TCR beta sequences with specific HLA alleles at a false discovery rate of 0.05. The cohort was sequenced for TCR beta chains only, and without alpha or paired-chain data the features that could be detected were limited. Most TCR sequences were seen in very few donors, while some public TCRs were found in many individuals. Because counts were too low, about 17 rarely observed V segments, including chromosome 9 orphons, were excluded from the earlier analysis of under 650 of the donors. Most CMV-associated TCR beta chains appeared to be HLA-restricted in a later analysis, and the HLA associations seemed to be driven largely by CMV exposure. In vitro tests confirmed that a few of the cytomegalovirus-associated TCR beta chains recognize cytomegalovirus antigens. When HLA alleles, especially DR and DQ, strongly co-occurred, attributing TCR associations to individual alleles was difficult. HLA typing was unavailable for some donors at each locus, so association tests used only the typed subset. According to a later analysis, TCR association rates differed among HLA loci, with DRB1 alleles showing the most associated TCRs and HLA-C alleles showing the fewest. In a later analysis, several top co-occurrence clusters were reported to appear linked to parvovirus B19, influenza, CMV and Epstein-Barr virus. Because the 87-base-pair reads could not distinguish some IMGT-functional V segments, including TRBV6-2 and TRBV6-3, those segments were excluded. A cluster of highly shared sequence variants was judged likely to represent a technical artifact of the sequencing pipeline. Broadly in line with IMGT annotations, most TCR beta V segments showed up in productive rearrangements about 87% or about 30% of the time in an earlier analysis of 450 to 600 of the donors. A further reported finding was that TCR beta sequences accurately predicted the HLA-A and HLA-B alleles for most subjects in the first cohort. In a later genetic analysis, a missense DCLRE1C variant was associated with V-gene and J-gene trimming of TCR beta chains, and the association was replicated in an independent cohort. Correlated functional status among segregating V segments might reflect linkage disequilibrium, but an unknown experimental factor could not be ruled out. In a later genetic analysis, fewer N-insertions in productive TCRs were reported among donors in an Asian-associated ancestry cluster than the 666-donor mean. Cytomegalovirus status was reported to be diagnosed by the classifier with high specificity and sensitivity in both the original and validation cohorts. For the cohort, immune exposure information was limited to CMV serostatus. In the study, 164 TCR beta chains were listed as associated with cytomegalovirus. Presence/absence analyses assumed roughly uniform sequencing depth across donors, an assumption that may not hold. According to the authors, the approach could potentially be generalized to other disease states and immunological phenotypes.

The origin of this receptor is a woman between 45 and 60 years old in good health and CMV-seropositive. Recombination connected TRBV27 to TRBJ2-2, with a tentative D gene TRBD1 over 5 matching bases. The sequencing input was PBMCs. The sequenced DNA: TGTGCCAGCAGTTGGGGCGAACACTTCACCGGGGAGCTGTTTTTT. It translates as CASSWGEHFTGELFF.